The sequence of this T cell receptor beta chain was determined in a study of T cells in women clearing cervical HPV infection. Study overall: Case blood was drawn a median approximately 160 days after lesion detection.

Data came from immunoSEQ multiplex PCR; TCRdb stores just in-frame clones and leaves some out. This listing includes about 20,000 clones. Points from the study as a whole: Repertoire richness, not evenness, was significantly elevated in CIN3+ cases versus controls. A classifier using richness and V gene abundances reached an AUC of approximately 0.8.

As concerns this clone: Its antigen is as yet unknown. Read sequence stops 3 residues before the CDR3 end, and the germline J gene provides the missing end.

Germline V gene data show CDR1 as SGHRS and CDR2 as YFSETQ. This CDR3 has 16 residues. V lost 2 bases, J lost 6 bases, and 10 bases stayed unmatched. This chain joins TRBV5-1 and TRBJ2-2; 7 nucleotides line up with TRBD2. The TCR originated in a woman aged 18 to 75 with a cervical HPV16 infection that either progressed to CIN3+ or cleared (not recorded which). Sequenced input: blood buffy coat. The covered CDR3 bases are TGCGCCAGCAGCTTTGCGGGGGTCGAGGGGTCCGGGGAG. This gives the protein CASSFAGVEGSGE. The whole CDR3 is CASSFAGVEGSGELFF.